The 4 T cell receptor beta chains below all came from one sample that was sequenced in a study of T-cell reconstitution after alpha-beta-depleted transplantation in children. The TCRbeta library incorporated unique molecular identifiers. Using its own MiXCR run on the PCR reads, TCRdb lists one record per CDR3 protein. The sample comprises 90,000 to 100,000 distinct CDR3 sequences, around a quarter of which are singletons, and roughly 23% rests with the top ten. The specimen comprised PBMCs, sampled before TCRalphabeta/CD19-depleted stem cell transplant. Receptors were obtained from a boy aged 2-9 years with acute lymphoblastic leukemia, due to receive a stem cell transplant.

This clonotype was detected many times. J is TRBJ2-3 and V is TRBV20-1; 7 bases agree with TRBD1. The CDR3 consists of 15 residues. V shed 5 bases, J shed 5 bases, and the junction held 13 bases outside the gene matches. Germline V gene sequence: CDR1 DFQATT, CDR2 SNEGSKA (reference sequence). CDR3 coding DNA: TGCAGTGCTCTCCATACGGGACAGATACTAGATACGCAGTATTTT. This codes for CSALHTGQILDTQYF.

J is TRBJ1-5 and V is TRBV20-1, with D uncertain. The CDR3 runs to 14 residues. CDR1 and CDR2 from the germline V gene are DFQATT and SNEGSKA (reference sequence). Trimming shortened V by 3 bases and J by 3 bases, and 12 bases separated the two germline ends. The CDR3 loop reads CSASGGQNNQPQHF. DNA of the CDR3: TGCAGTGCTAGCGGTGGTCAGAACAATCAGCCCCAGCATTTT.

The CDR3 coding sequence is TGTGCCAGCAGCGCCGAGCCACGGGGTGGCTACACCTTC. This codes for CASSAEPRGGYTF. The J gene is TRBJ1-2, the V gene TRBV3-1; D unclear. The V end was cut by 5 bases, the J end by 7 bases, with 14 bases between. This CDR3 has 13 residues. The germline CDR1 and CDR2 sequences are LGHDT and YNNKEL (reference sequence).

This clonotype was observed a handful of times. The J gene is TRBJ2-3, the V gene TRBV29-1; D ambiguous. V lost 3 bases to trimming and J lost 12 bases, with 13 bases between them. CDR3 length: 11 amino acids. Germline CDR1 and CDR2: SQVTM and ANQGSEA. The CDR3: CSVDPDSLQYF. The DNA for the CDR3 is TGCAGCGTTGATCCAGACTCCTTACAGTATTTT.